One and the same sample provided the 15 T cell receptor beta chains below, sequenced in a study of neurological immune-mediated disorders. TCRdb re-called the 5' RACE reads with MiXCR, one entry per CDR3 protein. The repertoire holds around 70,000 distinct CDR3 sequences, with approximately 3.3% as singletons. The sample consisted of PBMCs. The receptor set was obtained from a woman aged 45-60 years with multiple sclerosis.

This clonotype was found many times. CDR3 region: CASQKTGAFSYEQYF. CDR3 DNA sequence: TGTGCCAGCCAAAAAACCGGGGCATTCTCCTACGAGCAGTACTTC. This chain joins TRBV5-6 and TRBJ2-7, with D perhaps given as TRBD1 or TRBD2 (5 bases each). This CDR3 is built from 15 residues. Trimming left V 7 bases short and J 0 bases short, with 17 bases between. Germline assignment: CDR1 SGHDT and CDR2 YYEEEE.

In its sample, this clonotype was seen many times. The chain carries TRBV7-2 and TRBJ2-1; 8 bases align to TRBD1. The CDR3 consists of 15 residues. V was pared by 5 bases and J by 4 bases, with 7 bases of the junction left unmatched. In germline, CDR1 is SGHTA, CDR2 FQGNSA. The CDR3, as DNA: TGTGCCAGCAGCGAAGACAGGGGAATTTACAATGAGCAGTTCTTC. Amino acids: CASSEDRGIYNEQFF.

This clonotype was found many times. This chain joins TRBV18 and TRBJ2-7; 7 nucleotides agree with TRBD1. Trimming at V came to 5 bases and at J to 4 bases, leaving 5 bases not matched to a gene. From germline, CDR1 is KGHSH and CDR2 LQKENI. The CDR3 sequence is 13 residues long. The CDR3 bases are TGTGCCAGCTCATTGGACAGGCATTACGAGCAGTACTTC. This codes for CASSLDRHYEQYF. The complete variable domain, with remaining parts taken from reference TRBV18 and TRBJ2-7, reads NAGVMQNPRHLVRRRGQEARLRCSPMKGHSHVYWYRQLPEEGLKFMVYLQKENIIDESGMPKERFSAEFPKEGPSILRIQQVVRGDSAAYFCASSLDRHYEQYFGPGTRLTVT.

At least ten counts were recorded for this clonotype. The rearrangement uses TRBV3-1 and TRBJ1-6, with 8 bases that match TRBD1. The J segment lost 5 bases and the V segment lost 6 bases, leaving 3 bases of the junction unmatched. The CDR3 is made up of 14 amino acids. The germline CDR1 and CDR2 sequences are LGHDT and YNNKEL (reference sequence). The DNA for the CDR3 is TGTGCCAGCAGGACGGACAGGGATAATTCACCCCTCCACTTT. Translating it yields CASRTDRDNSPLHF. Filled out from reference TRBV3-1 and TRBJ1-6, the complete variable domain reads DTAVSQTPKYLVTQMGNDKSIKCEQNLGHDTMYWYKQDSKKFLKIMFSYNNKELIINETVPNRFSPKSPDKAHLNLHINSLELGDSAVYFCASRTDRDNSPLHFGNGTRLTVT.

This clonotype came up many times. This chain connects TRBV7-8 to TRBJ2-7; TRBD2 matches 9 bases. In germline, CDR1 is SGHVS, CDR2 FQNEAQ. There are 16 residues in the CDR3. The V and J ends lost 5 bases and 0 bases, in that order; junction bases with no gene match: 8. The CDR3 bases are TGTGCCAGCAGCAACCCGACTAGCGGCTTCTCCTACGAGCAGTACTTC. Translating gives CASSNPTSGFSYEQYF.

This clonotype was picked up many times. This rearrangement joins TRBV20-1 to TRBJ1-2; 8 bases are shared with TRBD1. CDR3 length equals 15 residues. Germline CDR1 and CDR2: DFQATT and SNEGSKA (reference sequence). J lost 4 bases, V lost 1 base, and 8 bases had no gene match. The CDR3 DNA reads as TGCAGTGCTAGAGTTCAGGGGGCGCCGGTCTATGGCTACACCTTC. Translating gives CSARVQGAPVYGYTF.

The sample holds many counts of this clonotype. V is TRBV5-1 and J is TRBJ2-2, with 12 bases aligning to TRBD2. Germline lookup yields CDR1 SGHRS and CDR2 YFSETQ. J was trimmed by 6 bases and V by 1 base; bases with no gene match: 4. This CDR3 spans 16 amino acids. The CDR3 sequence is CASSLRTSGDAGELFF. The CDR3 DNA reads TGCGCCAGCAGCTTGAGGACTAGCGGGGACGCCGGGGAGCTGTTTTTT.

This clonotype was observed many times. V is TRBV4-1 and J is TRBJ2-1, with 10 bases fitting TRBD2. V lost 1 base and J lost 2; bases outside the gene matches: 8. The CDR3 runs to 18 residues. In germline, CDR1 is MGHRA, CDR2 YSYEKL. CDR3 sequence reads: CASSQGSSGSSAYNEQFF. CDR3 coding DNA: TGCGCCAGCAGCCAAGGGTCTAGCGGGAGTAGCGCCTACAATGAGCAGTTCTTC.

As for this clonotype: A read error may explain this, as a much larger clone is one base away. The genes are TRBV5-1 and TRBJ1-2, with D tentatively TRBD1 (5 bases). Germline-derived CDR1 and CDR2 are SGHRS and YFSETQ. Trimming left V 0 bases short and J 8 bases short, with 11 bases between. The CDR3 is 13 residues long. DNA of the CDR3: TGCGCCAGCAGCTTGGGGGAAGGGGAAGGCTACACCTTC. Amino acid sequence: CASSLGEGEGYTF.

In its sample, this clonotype was seen many times. CDR3 nucleotide sequence: TGCGCCAGCAGCCTGAGGTCGGGGGGTGGCACCGGGGAGCTGTTTTTT. Its translation: CASSLRSGGGTGELFF. This rearrangement joins TRBV4-3 to TRBJ2-2; 7 bases agree with TRBD2. Germline V lookup: CDR1 LGHNA, CDR2 YSLEER. CDR3 size: 16 residues. J gave up 4 bases and V 4 bases, and 9 bases lay outside the gene matches.

This clonotype has a count of ten or more. V gene TRBV20-1 combines with J gene TRBJ2-2; 8 bases match TRBD2. The V segment lost 5 bases and the J segment 4 bases; nucleotides outside the gene matches: 9. CDR3 length: 15 residues. Germline CDR1 and CDR2: DFQATT and SNEGSKA (reference sequence). The CDR3 nucleotides are TGCAGTGCTCGTTCCGGGACTAGGGGCACCGGGGAGCTGTTTTTT. This translates into CSARSGTRGTGELFF.

This clonotype came up many times. In nucleotides, the CDR3 is TGTGCCAGCAGCTTAGGGATGACAGGGGGCGGCACTGAAGCTTTCTTT. Translated, it gives CASSLGMTGGGTEAFF. The chain uses TRBV7-9 and TRBJ1-1; TRBD1 aligns across 10 bases. The CDR3 has 16 residues. Looked up from germline, CDR1 is SEHNR and CDR2 is FQNEAQ (reference sequence). V shed 1 base and J 4 bases; nucleotides not matched to a gene: 6.

This clonotype has a count of ten or more. The V gene is TRBV7-2, the J gene TRBJ2-3; possible D gene TRBD2, 5 bases. Trimming cost V 1 base and J 6 bases, with 11 bases left between them. This CDR3 has 14 residues. CDR1 and CDR2 from the germline V gene are SGHTA and FQGNSA. CDR3: CASSLVLASDTQYF. As DNA, the CDR3 is TGTGCCAGCAGCTTAGTCCTAGCTTCGGATACGCAGTATTTT.

To note about this clonotype: A much larger clone is a single base away; this may be a read error. The chain joins TRBV5-6 to TRBJ1-6; TRBD1 is a possible D gene (5 bases). Germline V gene data show CDR1 as SGHDT and CDR2 as YYEEEE. This CDR3 has 13 residues. The DNA of the CDR3 is TGTGCCAGCAGGGGGACGGGAGATTCACCCCTCAACTTT. It translates to CASRGTGDSPLNF.

This clonotype appeared many times. J is TRBJ2-1 and V is TRBV24-1, with 10 bases fitting TRBD1. Trimming cost V 5 bases and J 3 bases; bases outside gene matches: 9. The CDR3 has 17 residues. Germline lookup yields CDR1 KGHDR and CDR2 SFDVKD. The CDR3 nucleotides are TGTGCCACCAGTGGACCTCCCGGGACAGGGGTCTACAATGAGCAGTTCTTC. Protein product: CATSGPPGTGVYNEQFF.